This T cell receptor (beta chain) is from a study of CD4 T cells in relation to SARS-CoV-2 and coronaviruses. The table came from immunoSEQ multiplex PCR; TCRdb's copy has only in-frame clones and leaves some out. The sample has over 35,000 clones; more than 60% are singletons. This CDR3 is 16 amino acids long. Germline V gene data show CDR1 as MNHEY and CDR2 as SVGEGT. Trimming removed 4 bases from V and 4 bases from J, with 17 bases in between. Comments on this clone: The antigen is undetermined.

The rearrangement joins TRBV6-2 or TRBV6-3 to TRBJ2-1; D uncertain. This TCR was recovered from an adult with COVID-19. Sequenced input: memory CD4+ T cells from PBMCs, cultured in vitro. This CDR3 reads CASSFYQSDPYNEQFF. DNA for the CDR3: TGTGCCAGCAGTTTCTATCAGAGCGACCCTTACAATGAGCAGTTCTTC.